A selection of T cell receptor beta chains follows, all from one sample in a study of CD8+ T cells in alopecia areata. Clones were sequenced by immunoSEQ multiplex PCR, and TCRdb holds only the in-frame ones, with some missing. The table lists fewer than 150,000 clones, 50% to 75% of them singletons. The sample was CD8+ T cells sorted from blood, taken at week 4, from a patient treated with tofacitinib. The receptor set was obtained from a human donor with alopecia areata. Each CDR3 is given without its conserved first and last residue.

>10|TRBV25-1
ASSPPGRGEY
>11|TRBV29-1
SVHDGMNTEAF
>13|TRBV5-1
ASRPAGVLNTEAF
>11|TRBV29-1
SVEDRVDYGYT
>13|TRBV23-1
ASSQSSLYEQPQH
>15|TRBV29-1
SVDGTSGGHSYNEQF
>13|TRBV29-1
SVEAWDSGANVLT
>11|TRBV13
ASSSSGGYEQY
>10|TRBV30
AWSGDHYGYT
>12|TRBV27
ASSSGGSADTQY
>9|TRBV6-6
ASSYVNEQY
>14|TRBV29-1
SVDRDRDSISYEQY
>11|TRBV29-1
SVETSGYYGYT
>13|TRBV5-1
ASSPEGVLNHEQY
>13|TRBV5-1
ASSPRTGVFHEQY
>13|TRBV14
ASSQDPGYQETQY
>12|TRBV19
ASSIPWSAQPQH
>13|TRBV29-1
SVEVIRRRQETQY
>10|TRBV11-2
ASLGPANTQY
>12|TRBV9
ASTPGQANYGYT
>13|TRBV7-9
ASSLRGETYNGQF
>12|TRBV11-2
ASSLGAEAETQY
>13|TRBV7-8
ASSSSAGSLETQY
>12|TRBV7-9
ASRGQGAYNEQF
>12|TRBV7-2
ASSALYKVTEAF
>13|TRBV15
ATRYPEEGSYEQY
>10|TRBV6-5
ASSPVGGDYT
>15|TRBV5-1
ASSQELQGGGSYEQY
>12|TRBV29-1
SVEDGTGNTEAF
>12|TRBV30
AWSWGQEGTEAF
>10|TRBV30
AWGRVNTEAF
>13|TRBV9
ASSPLGGFNYGYT
>14|TRBV30
AWTREGVPGSNEQF